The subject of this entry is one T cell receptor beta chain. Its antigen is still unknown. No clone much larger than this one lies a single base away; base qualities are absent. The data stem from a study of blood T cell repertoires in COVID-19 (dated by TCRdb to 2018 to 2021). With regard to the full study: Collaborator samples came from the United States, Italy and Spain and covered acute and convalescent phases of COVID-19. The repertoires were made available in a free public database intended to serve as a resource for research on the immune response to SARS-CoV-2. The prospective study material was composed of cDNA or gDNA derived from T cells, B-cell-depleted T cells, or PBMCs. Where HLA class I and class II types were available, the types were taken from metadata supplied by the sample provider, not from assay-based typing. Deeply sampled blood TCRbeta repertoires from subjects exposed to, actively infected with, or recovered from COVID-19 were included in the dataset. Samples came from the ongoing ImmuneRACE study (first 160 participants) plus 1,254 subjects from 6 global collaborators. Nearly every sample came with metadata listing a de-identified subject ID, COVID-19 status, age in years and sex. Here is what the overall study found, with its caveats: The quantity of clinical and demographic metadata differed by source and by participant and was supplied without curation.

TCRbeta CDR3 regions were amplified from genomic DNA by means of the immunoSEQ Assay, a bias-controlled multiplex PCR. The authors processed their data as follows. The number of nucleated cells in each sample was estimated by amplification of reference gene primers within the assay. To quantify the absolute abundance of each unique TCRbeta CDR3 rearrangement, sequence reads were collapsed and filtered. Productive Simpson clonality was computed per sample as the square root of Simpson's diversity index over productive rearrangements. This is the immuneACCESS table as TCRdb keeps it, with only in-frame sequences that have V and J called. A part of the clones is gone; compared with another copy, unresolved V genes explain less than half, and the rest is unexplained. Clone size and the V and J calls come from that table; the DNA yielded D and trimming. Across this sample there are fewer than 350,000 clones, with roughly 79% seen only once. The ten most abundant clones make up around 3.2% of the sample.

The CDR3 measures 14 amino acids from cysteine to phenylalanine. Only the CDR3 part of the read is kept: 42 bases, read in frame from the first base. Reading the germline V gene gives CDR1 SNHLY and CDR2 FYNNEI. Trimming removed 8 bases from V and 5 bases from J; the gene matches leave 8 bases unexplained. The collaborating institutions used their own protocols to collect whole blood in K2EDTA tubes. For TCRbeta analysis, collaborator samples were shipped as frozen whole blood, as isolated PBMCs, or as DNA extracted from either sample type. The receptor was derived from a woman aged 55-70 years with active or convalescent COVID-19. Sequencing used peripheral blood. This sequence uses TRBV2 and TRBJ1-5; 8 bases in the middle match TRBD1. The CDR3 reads CASRIDRGDQPQHF. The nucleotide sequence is TGTGCCAGCCGGATAGACAGGGGTGATCAGCCCCAGCATTTT.